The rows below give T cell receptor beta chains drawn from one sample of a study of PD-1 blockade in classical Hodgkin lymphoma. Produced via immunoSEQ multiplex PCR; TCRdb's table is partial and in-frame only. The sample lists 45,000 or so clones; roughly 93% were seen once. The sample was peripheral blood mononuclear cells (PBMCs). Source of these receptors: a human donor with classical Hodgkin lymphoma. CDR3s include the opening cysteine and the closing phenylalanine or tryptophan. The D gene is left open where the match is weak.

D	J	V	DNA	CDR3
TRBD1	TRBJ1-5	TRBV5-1	TGCGCCAGCAGCGAAGGGGGCCGTTCGCAGCCCCAGCATTTT	CASSEGGRSQPQHF
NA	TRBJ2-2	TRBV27	TGTGCCAGCAGTTTTTATACACTGACAGCCACCGGGGAGCTGTTTTTT	CASSFYTLTATGELFF
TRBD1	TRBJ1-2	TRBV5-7	TGTGCCAGCGGAACCGTGGGACAGAGGGGAAACTATGGCTACACCTTC	CASGTVGQRGNYGYTF
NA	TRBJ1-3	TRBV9	TGTGCCAGCAGCGACAGCTCTGGAAACACCATATATTTT	CASSDSSGNTIYF
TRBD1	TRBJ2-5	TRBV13	TGTGCCAGCAGCCCCCGGACAGGGTATGGGACCCAGTACTTC	CASSPRTGYGTQYF
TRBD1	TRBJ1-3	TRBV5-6	TGTGCCAGCAGCCTCGGGACAGGGAGGGACACCATATATTTT	CASSLGTGRDTIYF
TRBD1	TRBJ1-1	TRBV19	TGTGCCAGTAGTCCGACAGGGAGGACTGAAGCTTTCTTT	CASSPTGRTEAFF
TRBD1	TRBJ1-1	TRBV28	TGTGCCAGCAGAGCAGGGGGGTACACTGAAGCTTTCTTT	CASRAGGYTEAFF
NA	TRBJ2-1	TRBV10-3	TGTGCCATCAGGCTGCCGGGAGTCGATGAGCAGTTCTTC	CAIRLPGVDEQFF
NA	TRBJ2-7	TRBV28	TGTGCCAGCACTGGAGAAGGGGCCTACGAGCAGTACTTC	CASTGEGAYEQYF
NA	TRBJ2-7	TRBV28	TGTGCCAGCAGTTCAATAAAAACGGAATCAGGCGAGCAGTACTTC	CASSSIKTESGEQYF
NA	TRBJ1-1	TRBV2	TGTGCCAGCAGGGAGGGTGGTGAAGCTTTCTTT	CASREGGEAFF
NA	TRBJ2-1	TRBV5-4	TGTGCCAGCAGCAACGGAGGGACGGGATGGCACAATGAGCAGTTCTTC	CASSNGGTGWHNEQFF
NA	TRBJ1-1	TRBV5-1	TGCGCCAGCAGCTCGACCGATGGGTTGAACACTGAAGCTTTCTTT	CASSSTDGLNTEAFF
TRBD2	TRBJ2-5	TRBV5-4	TGTGCCAGCAGCTTGTTGGGGGGAGGGAGTGGGGAGACCCAGTACTTC	CASSLLGGGSGETQYF
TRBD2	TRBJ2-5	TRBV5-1	TGCGCCAGCAGCCATGGGAACGCGGGGGGAGAGACCCAGTACTTC	CASSHGNAGGETQYF
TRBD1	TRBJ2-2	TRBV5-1	TGCGCCAGCAGCTTGGCCGGGACAGCGAACACCGGGGAGCTGTTTTTT	CASSLAGTANTGELFF
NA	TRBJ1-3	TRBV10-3	TGTGCCATCAGTGAGTCAGGGCCGGAGTCGATATATTTT	CAISESGPESIYF
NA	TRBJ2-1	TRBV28	TGTGCCAGCAGTTTGAGCCGCAGGGATAGCTCCTACAATGAGCAGTTCTTC	CASSLSRRDSSYNEQFF
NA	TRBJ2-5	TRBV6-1	TGTGCCAGTCATCAGGGGCGGGAGACCCAGTACTTC	CASHQGRETQYF
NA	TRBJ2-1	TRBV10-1	TGCGCCAGCAGTGGGCAGGGGACCCGATTTCCTTACAATGAGCAGTTCTTC	CASSGQGTRFPYNEQFF
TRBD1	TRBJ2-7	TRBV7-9	TGTGCCAGCAGCTCCCCCCCCGGGACAGCCTACGAGCAGTACTTC	CASSSPPGTAYEQYF
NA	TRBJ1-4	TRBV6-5	TGTGCCAGCAGTGGGGCAGGGGTAAATGAAAAACTGTTTTTT	CASSGAGVNEKLFF
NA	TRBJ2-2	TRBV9	TGTGCCAGCAGCGTAGGGGCCCAAAAGGGGCGGGAGCTGTTTTTT	CASSVGAQKGRELFF
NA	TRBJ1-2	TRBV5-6	TGTGCCAGCAGCTTGTGGCAGGATGGCTACACCTTC	CASSLWQDGYTF
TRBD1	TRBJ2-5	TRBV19	TGTGCCAGTAGTATGACAGGGGGGGACCAGTACTTC	CASSMTGGDQYF